The source of this T cell receptor beta chain is a study of T cell responses to AZD1222 COVID-19 vaccine. Study as a whole: Second-dose intervals near 4 or 12 weeks were combined. Study-level results: The donors showed a predominance of white British ancestry and of females, with possible underestimation of clonal diversity.

Regarding this clone: What it binds is not known.

The CDR3 has 18 residues. V lost 6 bases and J lost 5, with 25 bases in between. Germline assignment: CDR1 MRHNA and CDR2 SNTAGT. This table comes from immunoSEQ multiplex PCR, and its TCRdb copy is limited to in-frame clones, with some not included. The data contain around 95,000 clones, roughly 90% of them seen just once; the ten biggest clones take up 2.8%. The chain couples TRBV6-4 to TRBJ1-4; tentative D call: TRBD1 (6 bases). This material consisted of peripheral blood, taken on day 0 of AZD1222 vaccination. The sequence came from an adult in good health. The chain's CDR3 is CASRTQGRNALLNEKLFF. The CDR3 nucleotides read TGTGCCAGCAGAACTCAGGGGCGAAATGCCCTTTTAAATGAAAAACTGTTTTTT.